This T cell receptor beta chain emerged from a study of regulatory T cells in long-lasting Graves disease. General study points: TRBV28, TRBJ1-2 and TRBJ2-5 were segments that persistent disease favored.

Remarks on this clonotype: Its antigen is currently unknown.

Time point described: persistent/refractory GD, antithyroid drugs over 5 years with positive TRAb. Researchers made the TCR library from RNA that was extracted from PBMCs. Enrollment of patients was through an endocrinology department in Xi'an, China. A peripheral blood sample, 7 to 9 milliliters in volume, was drawn into EDTA tubes. The V gene lost 5 bases and the J gene lost 4 bases, with 20 bases spanning the gap. This CDR3 has 16 amino acids. From germline, CDR1 is SGHNT and CDR2 YENEEA. iRepertoire HTBI primers and Arm-PCR of CDR3 regions built TCR beta libraries. Study processing details: Spanning all samples, the identified segments comprised around 62 TRBV and about 13 TRBJ. TCRdb redid the calling of the multiplex PCR reads with MiXCR, one entry per CDR3 protein. The V and J calls follow TCRdb's processing rather than the paper's. The table records around 460,000 distinct CDR3 sequences, roughly 21% of them present only once.

This clonotype was obtained from a female donor with Graves disease. V and J are TRBV11-3 and TRBJ1-2; D uncertain. The sequences come from peripheral blood mononuclear cells (PBMCs), collected when the disease was refractory, from a patient treated with antithyroid drugs. The CDR3 sequence: CASSVGAGPGSYGYTF. Written as DNA, the CDR3 is TGTGCCAGCAGCGTAGGTGCGGGCCCGGGCTCCTATGGCTACACCTTC.